Following are 16 T cell receptor beta chains from one sample sequenced in a study of shared clonotypes between healthy human individuals (TCRdb year 2020). The method behind the library was the immunoSEQ multiplex PCR assay. Drawn from immuneACCESS, this table holds only the in-frame rearrangements with V and J called that TCRdb kept. Clones are partly lost; checked studies trace under half to an unresolved V gene and leave the rest unexplained. Present in this sample are millions of clones, just over 90% of which were seen just once. The leading ten clones occupy about 0.41% of the sample. The sequencing sample was made of naive CD4+ T cells from PBMCs. The cell subset or site label of this sample denotes: CD45RA+ positively selected. The receptors originated from a man between 18 and 29 years old in good health. Some clones in this sample may be carry-over from other donors' samples.

The gene calls are TRBV4-1 and TRBJ2-1; TRBD2 matches at 7 bases. The germline V gene has CDR1 MGHRA and CDR2 YSYEKL. The CDR3 spans 16 residues. After removal of 6 bases from V and 5 bases from J, the junction contained 13 bases not matched to a gene. CDR3 DNA: TGCGCCAGCAGTCCATCACGGGTCGGGGGGAACAATGAGCAGTTCTTC. It yields the protein CASSPSRVGGNNEQFF.

The genes are TRBV15 and TRBJ2-3; the match to TRBD2 covers 12 bases. This CDR3 comprises 17 residues. Germline V gene lookup returns CDR1 LNHNV and CDR2 YYDKDF (reference sequence). Trimming took 5 bases from V and 4 from J; bases not matched to a gene: 10. The CDR3 sequence: CATSERLAGEGADTQYF. CDR3 in DNA: TGTGCCACCAGCGAACGACTAGCGGGAGAAGGGGCAGATACGCAGTATTTT.

This clone was seen once. The rearrangement links TRBV28 to TRBJ1-5; TRBD1 is a possible D gene (6 bases). Germline V gene lookup returns CDR1 MDHEN and CDR2 SYDVKM. The ends were cut back, 5 bases at V and 10 bases at J, with 12 bases in the middle. The CDR3 covers 12 residues. The CDR3 region is CASSQGQTPQHF. CDR3 sequence (DNA): TGTGCCAGCAGTCAGGGACAAACACCCCAGCATTTT. The variable domain in full, with the rest retrieved from reference TRBV28 and TRBJ1-5, is DVKVTQSSRYLVKRTGEKVFLECVQDMDHENMFWYRQDPGLGLRLIYFSYDVKMKEKGDIPEGYSVSREKKERFSLILESASTNQTSMYLCASSQGQTPQHFGDGTRLSIL.

The V and J genes are TRBV7-8 and TRBJ2-5; D remains ambiguous. CDR1 and CDR2 from the germline V gene are SGHVS and FQNEAQ. V lost 3 bases to trimming and J lost 5 bases, with 25 bases between them. CDR3 size: 18 residues. The CDR3 DNA sequence: TGTGCCAGCAGCTTCCAGTTCTCCCGGGCCCGAAGAGACGAGACCCAGTACTTC. As protein: CASSFQFSRARRDETQYF. Variable domain in full (rest from reference TRBV7-8 and TRBJ2-5): GAGVSQSPRYKVAKRGQDVALRCDPISGHVSLFWYQQALGQGPEFLTYFQNEAQLDKSGLPSDRFFAERPEGSVSTLKIQRTQQEDSAVYLCASSFQFSRARRDETQYFGPGTRLLVL.

The V and J genes are TRBV6-1 and TRBJ1-4; 8 nucleotides align to TRBD1. This CDR3 region has 15 residues. CDR1 is MNHNS, CDR2 SASEGT, per germline. J lost 8 bases, V lost 5 bases, and 10 bases had no gene match. In DNA form, the CDR3 reads TGTGCCAGCAGTCCTATCAGGGGGCTTCGGGAAAAACTGTTTTTT. It is translated as CASSPIRGLREKLFF.

This clone was seen only once. Here the CDR3 DNA reads TGTGCCAGCAGCTTCTCTAGGGGCGAGCAGTACTTC. It yields the protein CASSFSRGEQYF. The genes are TRBV11-2 and TRBJ2-7; D may be TRBD1 (5 bases). The CDR3 loop spans 12 amino acids. V was pared by 3 bases and J by 6 bases, with 9 bases between. Germline CDR1 and CDR2: SGHAT and FQNNGV.

V is TRBV4-1 and J is TRBJ2-1, with 11 bases identical to TRBD2. From germline, CDR1 is MGHRA and CDR2 YSYEKL. With 0 bases clipped from V and 10 bases from J, the junction kept 8 bases outside the gene matches. The CDR3 has 16 residues. The CDR3 protein is CASSQDLLAGAAEQFF. The CDR3 DNA reads as TGCGCCAGCAGCCAAGATCTACTAGCGGGAGCGGCCGAGCAGTTCTTC.

The count of this clone is one. The chain has TRBV5-4 and TRBJ2-5; D is perhaps TRBD1 (5 bases). Germline V gives CDR1 SGHNT, CDR2 YYREEE (reference sequence). The CDR3 covers 16 residues. The V end was cut by 4 bases, the J end by 3 bases, with 19 bases between. This CDR3 is CASSPSSGLGEETQYF. CDR3 DNA: TGTGCCAGCAGCCCATCCTCAGGGCTTGGGGAAGAGACCCAGTACTTC.

As regards this clone: The sample carries other DNA sequences with the same CDR3. The chain uses TRBV5-1 and TRBJ2-7; D not resolved. The CDR3 has 13 amino acids. Germline CDR1 is SGHRS and CDR2 is YFSETQ. Trimming took 0 bases from V and 3 from J, leaving 7 bases between them. CDR3: CASSLAVSYEQYF. CDR3 coding DNA: TGCGCCAGCAGCTTGGCCGTCAGCTACGAGCAGTACTTC.

The chain recombines TRBV28 with TRBJ2-6, with a weak D call TRBD1 (6 bases). The CDR3 sequence is 18 residues long. Germline loops: CDR1 MDHEN, CDR2 SYDVKM. Deletions cut 1 base from V and 1 base from J, with 14 bases between. DNA of the CDR3: TGTGCCAGCAGTTTATTAAGCGTTAGGGGGTCTGGGGCCAACGTCCTGACTTTC. Translation gives CASSLLSVRGSGANVLTF.

This chain joins TRBV19 and TRBJ2-1; unclear D gene. With 6 bases removed from V and 1 base from J, the gap between germline ends came to 7 bases. Germline V gives CDR1 LNHDA, CDR2 SQIVND (reference sequence). The CDR3 is made up of 13 amino acids. The CDR3 is CASSRLSYNEQFF. In DNA form, the CDR3 reads TGTGCCAGTAGCAGGCTGTCCTACAATGAGCAGTTCTTC.

This chain uses TRBV5-1 with TRBJ2-3; 10 bases align to TRBD1. V lost 4 bases and J lost 3; bases outside the gene matches: 11. Germline CDR1 is SGHRS and CDR2 is YFSETQ. There are 17 residues in the CDR3. The CDR3 region is CASSRTPTGGWTDTQYF. CDR3 nucleotides: TGCGCCAGCAGCCGAACCCCGACAGGGGGCTGGACAGATACGCAGTATTTT.

On this clone: Other DNA sequences in this specimen translate into the identical CDR3. The chain uses TRBV6-5 and TRBJ2-2; the D is unclear. CDR3 size: 12 residues. Germline CDR1 reads MNHEY; CDR2 reads SVGAGI. Trimming removed 6 bases from V and 5 bases from J, with 7 bases in between. CDR3 residues: CASSLNTGELFF. CDR3 bases: TGTGCCAGCAGCCTCAATACCGGGGAGCTGTTTTTT.

CDR3 region: CASREVTLTGELFF. As DNA, the CDR3 is TGTGCCAGCAGGGAGGTGACCCTCACCGGGGAGCTGTTTTTT. The chain is built from TRBV2 and TRBJ2-2; a possible D gene is TRBD2 (5 bases). CDR1 is SNHLY, CDR2 FYNNEI, per germline. V lost 6 bases and J 4 bases, leaving 12 bases between the germline ends. This CDR3 has 14 amino acids.

The genes are TRBV11-1 and TRBJ1-1; D remains unclear. The V gene's germline CDR1 is SGHAT and CDR2 FQDESV (reference sequence). Trimming pared 3 bases from V and 1 base from J, leaving 9 bases between. This CDR3 has 14 residues. The CDR3 spells CASSLMRTNTEAFF. The CDR3 DNA reads as TGTGCCAGCAGCTTGATGAGGACGAACACTGAAGCTTTCTTT.

The CDR3 DNA reads TGTGCCAGCAGTAGCCGCGGTAGCGGGAGTCACAATGAGCAGTTCTTC. Translated: CASSSRGSGSHNEQFF. The chain has TRBV6-6 and TRBJ2-1; TRBD2 aligns across 9 bases. The germline CDR1 and CDR2 sequences are MNHNY and SVGAGI (reference sequence). The CDR3 loop spans 16 amino acids. After removal of 5 bases from V and 5 bases from J, the junction contained 10 bases not matched to a gene.